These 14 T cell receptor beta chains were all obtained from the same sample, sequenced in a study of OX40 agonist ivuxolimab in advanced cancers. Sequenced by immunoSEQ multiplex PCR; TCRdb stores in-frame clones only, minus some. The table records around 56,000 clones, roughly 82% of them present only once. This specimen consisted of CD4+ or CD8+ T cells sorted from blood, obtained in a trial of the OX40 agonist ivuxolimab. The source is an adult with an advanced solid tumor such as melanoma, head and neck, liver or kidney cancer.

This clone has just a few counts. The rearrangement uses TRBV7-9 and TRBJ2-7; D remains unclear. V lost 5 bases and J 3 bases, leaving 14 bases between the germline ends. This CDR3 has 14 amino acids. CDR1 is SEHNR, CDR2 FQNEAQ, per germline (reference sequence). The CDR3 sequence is CASSIAGRNYEQYF. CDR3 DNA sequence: TGTGCCAGCAGCATCGCAGGCCGTAACTACGAGCAGTACTTC.

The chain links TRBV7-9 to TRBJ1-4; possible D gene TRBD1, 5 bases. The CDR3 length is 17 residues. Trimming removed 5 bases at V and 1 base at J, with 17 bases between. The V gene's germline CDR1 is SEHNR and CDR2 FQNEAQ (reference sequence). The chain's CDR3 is CASSRLGVGGTNEKLFF. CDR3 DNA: TGTGCCAGCAGCCGCTTGGGGGTCGGTGGAACTAATGAAAAACTGTTTTTT. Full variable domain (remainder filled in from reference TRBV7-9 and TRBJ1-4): DTGVSQNPRHKITKRGQNVTFRCDPISEHNRLYWYRQTLGQGPEFLTYFQNEAQLEKSRLLSDRFSAERPKGSFSTLEIQRTEQGDSAMYLCASSRLGVGGTNEKLFFGSGTQLSVL.

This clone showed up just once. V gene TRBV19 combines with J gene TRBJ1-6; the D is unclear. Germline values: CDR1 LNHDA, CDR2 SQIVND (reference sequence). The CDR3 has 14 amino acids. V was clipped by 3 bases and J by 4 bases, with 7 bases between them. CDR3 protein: CASSIWVYNSPLHF. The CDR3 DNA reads TGTGCCAGTAGTATCTGGGTATATAATTCACCCCTCCACTTT.

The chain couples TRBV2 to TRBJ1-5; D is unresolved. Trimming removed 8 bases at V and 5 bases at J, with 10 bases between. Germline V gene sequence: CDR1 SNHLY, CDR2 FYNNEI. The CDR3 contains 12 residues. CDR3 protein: CASGVVYQPQHF. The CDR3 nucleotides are TGTGCCAGCGGGGTGGTCTATCAGCCCCAGCATTTT.

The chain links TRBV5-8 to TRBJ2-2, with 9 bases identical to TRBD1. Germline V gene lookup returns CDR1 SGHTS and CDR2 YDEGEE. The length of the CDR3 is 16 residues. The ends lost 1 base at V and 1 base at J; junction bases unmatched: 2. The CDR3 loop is CASSLLGQGNTGELFF. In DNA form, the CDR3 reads TGTGCCAGCAGCTTGTTGGGACAGGGGAACACCGGGGAGCTGTTTTTT.

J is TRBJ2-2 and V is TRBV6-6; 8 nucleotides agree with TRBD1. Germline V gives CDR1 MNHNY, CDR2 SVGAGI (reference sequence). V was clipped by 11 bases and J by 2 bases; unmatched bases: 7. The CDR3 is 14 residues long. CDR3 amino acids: CAGGSGGNTGELFF. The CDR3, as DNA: TGTGCCGGCGGTTCAGGGGGCAACACCGGGGAGCTGTTTTTT.

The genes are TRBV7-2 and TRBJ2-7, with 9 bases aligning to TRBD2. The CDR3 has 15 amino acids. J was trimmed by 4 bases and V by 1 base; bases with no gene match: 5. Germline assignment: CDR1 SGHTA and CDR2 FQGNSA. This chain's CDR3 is CASSLVSSGTYEQYF. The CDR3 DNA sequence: TGTGCCAGCAGCTTAGTGTCTAGCGGGACTTACGAGCAGTACTTC.

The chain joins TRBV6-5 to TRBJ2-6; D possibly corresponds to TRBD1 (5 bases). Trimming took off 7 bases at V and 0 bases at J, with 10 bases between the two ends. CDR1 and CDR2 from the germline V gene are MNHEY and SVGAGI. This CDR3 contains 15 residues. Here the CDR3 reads CASTYQGSGANVLTF. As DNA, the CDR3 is TGTGCCAGCACCTACCAGGGCTCTGGGGCCAACGTCCTGACTTTC.

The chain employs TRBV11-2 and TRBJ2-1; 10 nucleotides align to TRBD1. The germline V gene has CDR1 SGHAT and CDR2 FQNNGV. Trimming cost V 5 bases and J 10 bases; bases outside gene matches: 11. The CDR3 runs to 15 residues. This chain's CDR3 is CASSAAGQGLGEQFF. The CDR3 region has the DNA TGTGCCAGCAGCGCGGCGGGACAGGGGCTGGGAGAGCAGTTCTTC.

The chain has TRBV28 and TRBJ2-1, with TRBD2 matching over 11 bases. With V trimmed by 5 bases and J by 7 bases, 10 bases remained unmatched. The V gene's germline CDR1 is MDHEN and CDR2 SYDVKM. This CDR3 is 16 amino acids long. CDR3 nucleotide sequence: TGTGCCAGCAGTGTCCAACTAGCGGGAGTATCAAATGAGCAGTTCTTC. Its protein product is CASSVQLAGVSNEQFF.

CDR3 sequence reads: CASSPEEAKDTGELFF. As DNA, the CDR3 is TGTGCCAGCAGCCCCGAGGAAGCGAAAGACACCGGGGAGCTGTTTTTT. The chain links TRBV5-4 to TRBJ2-2; unclear D gene. From germline, CDR1 is SGHNT and CDR2 YYREEE (reference sequence). Trimming pared 4 bases from V and 3 bases from J, leaving 16 bases between. The CDR3 runs to 16 residues.

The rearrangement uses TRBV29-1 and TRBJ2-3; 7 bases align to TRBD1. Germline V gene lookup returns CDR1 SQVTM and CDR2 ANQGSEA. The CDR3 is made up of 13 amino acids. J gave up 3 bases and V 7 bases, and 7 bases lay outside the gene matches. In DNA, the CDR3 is TGCAGCGCCGAGGGCAGGGGGACAGATACGCAGTATTTT. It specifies CSAEGRGTDTQYF.

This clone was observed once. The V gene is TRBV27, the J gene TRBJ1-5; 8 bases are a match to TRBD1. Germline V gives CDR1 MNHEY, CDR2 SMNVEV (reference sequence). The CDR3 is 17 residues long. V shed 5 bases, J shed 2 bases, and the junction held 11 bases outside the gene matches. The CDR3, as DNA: TGTGCCAGCAGTCCCCTCGGACAGGGAATGGGCAATCAGCCCCAGCATTTT. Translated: CASSPLGQGMGNQPQHF.

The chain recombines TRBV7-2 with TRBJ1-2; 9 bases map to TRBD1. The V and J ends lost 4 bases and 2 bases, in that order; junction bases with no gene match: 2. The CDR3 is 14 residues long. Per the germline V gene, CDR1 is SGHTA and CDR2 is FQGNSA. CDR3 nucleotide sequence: TGTGCCAGCAGCTCCGGGACAGGGAACTATGGCTACACCTTC. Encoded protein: CASSSGTGNYGYTF.